This TCR beta chain was sequenced during a study of blood T cell repertoires in COVID-19. Study context: The United States, Italy and Spain provided the acute and convalescent COVID-19 samples.

Authors' methods: Scientists estimated how many nucleated cells there were by amplifying reference gene primers. TCRdb's table, derived via immunoSEQ multiplex PCR, lists solely in-frame clones and lacks some. D and trimming come from the DNA, and the V and J calls and clone size come from that table. The sample contains 350,000 to 500,000 clones, about 88% of which appear only once. The V and J ends lost 6 bases and 4 bases, in that order; junction bases with no gene match: 12. Germline assignment: CDR1 MNHEY and CDR2 SVGAGI. The CDR3 spans 15 residues. Researchers sorted participants into cohorts using their self-reported clinical history.

The specimen was PBMCs or T cells enriched from blood (not recorded which). The chain has TRBV6-5 and TRBJ2-7; 7 bases map to TRBD1. This TCR was sampled from a woman between 18 and 30 years old who had been exposed to COVID-19. The CDR3 is CASRTDRAPQYEQYF. As DNA, the CDR3 is TGTGCCAGCAGGACCGACAGGGCCCCTCAATACGAGCAGTACTTC.